The entry below gives a single T cell receptor beta chain sequence along with its context. As yet, its antigen is unknown. This CDR3 has 15 amino acids. Germline CDR1 reads SGHKS; CDR2 reads YYEKEE (reference sequence). V gave up 2 bases and J gave up 3 bases, with 12 bases separating them. The sample originates from a study of OX40 agonist ivuxolimab in advanced cancers. Regarding the study as a whole: CD4+ and CD8+ blood T cells expanded clonally by week 6 at 0.1 to 3.0 mg/kg.

Produced via immunoSEQ multiplex PCR; TCRdb's table is partial and in-frame only. This sample has more than 25,000 clones, with 86% found just once. The chain carries TRBV5-5 and TRBJ2-1; D may match TRBD1 or TRBD2 (5 bases each). This clonotype originated in an adult with an advanced solid tumor such as melanoma, head and neck, liver or kidney cancer. Here the sequenced sample was CD4+ or CD8+ T cells sorted from blood, taken in a trial of the OX40 agonist ivuxolimab. The CDR3 sequence is CASSFTGTNYNEQFF. The CDR3, as DNA: TGTGCCAGCAGCTTTACCGGGACCAACTACAATGAGCAGTTCTTC.